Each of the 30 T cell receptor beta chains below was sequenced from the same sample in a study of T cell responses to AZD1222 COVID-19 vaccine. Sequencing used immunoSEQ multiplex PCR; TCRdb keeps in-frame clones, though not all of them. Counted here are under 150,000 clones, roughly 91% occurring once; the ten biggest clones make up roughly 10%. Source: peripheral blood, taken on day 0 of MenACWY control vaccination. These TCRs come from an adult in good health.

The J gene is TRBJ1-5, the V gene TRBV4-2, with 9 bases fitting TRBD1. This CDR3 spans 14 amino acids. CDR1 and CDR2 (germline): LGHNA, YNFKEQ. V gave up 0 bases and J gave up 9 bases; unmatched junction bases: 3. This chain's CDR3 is CASSQEDRGGPQHF. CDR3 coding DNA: TGTGCCAGCAGCCAAGAGGACAGGGGTGGGCCCCAGCATTTT.

As DNA, the CDR3 is TGTGCCAGCAGCCAAGACTCCCCCGCGGGAGAGCAGTTCTTC. Encoded protein: CASSQDSPAGEQFF. The chain carries TRBV3-1 (or the pseudogene TRBV3-2) and TRBJ2-1, with D possibly matching TRBD2 (6 bases). V was cut by 0 bases and J by 10 bases, with 13 bases left in between. This CDR3 region has 14 residues. Germline V gene lookup returns CDR1 LGHDT and CDR2 YNNKEL (reference sequence).

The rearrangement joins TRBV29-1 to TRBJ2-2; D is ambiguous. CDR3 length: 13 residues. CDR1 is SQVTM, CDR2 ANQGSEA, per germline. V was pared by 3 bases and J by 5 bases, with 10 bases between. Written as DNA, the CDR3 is TGCAGCGTTGACCCCGCCTTTACCGGGGAGCTGTTTTTT. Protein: CSVDPAFTGELFF.

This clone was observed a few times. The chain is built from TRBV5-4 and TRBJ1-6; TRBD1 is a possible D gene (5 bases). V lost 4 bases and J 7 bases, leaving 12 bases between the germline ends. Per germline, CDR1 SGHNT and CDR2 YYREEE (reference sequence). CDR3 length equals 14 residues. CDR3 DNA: TGTGCCAGCAGCAGGGGTTTCGCGAATTCACCCCTCCACTTT. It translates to CASSRGFANSPLHF. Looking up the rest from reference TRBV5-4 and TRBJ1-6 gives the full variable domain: ETGVTQSPTHLIKTRGQQVTLRCSSQSGHNTVSWYQQALGQGPQFIFQYYREEENGRGNFPPRFSGLQFPNYSSELNVNALELDDSALYLCASSRGFANSPLHFGNGTRLTVT.

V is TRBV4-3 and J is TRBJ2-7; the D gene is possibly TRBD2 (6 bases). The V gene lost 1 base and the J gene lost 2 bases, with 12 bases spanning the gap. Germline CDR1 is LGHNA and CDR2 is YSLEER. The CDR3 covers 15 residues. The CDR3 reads CASSQVPGGAYEQYF. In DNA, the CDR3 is TGCGCCAGCAGCCAAGTCCCCGGGGGTGCCTACGAGCAGTACTTC.

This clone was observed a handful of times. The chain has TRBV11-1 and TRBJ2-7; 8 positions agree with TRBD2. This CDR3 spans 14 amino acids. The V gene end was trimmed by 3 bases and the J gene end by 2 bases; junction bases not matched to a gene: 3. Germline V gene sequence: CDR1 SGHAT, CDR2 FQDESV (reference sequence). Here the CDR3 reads CASSFSGATYEQYF. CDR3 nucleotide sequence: TGTGCCAGCAGCTTTAGCGGGGCGACCTACGAGCAGTACTTC.

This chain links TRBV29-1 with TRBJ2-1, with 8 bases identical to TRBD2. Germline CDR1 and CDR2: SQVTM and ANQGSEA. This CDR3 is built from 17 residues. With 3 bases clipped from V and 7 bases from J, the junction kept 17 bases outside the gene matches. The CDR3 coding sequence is TGCAGCGTTGACACTAGGTGGACTAGCTCGGGTAAGAATGAGCAGTTCTTC. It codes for CSVDTRWTSSGKNEQFF.

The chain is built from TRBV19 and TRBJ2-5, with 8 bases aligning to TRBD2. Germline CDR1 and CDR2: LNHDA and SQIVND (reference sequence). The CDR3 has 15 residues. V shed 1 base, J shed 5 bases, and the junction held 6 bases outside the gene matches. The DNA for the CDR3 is TGTGCCAGTAGTATAGCGGGAGGGCCCAGGGAGACCCAGTACTTC. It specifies CASSIAGGPRETQYF.

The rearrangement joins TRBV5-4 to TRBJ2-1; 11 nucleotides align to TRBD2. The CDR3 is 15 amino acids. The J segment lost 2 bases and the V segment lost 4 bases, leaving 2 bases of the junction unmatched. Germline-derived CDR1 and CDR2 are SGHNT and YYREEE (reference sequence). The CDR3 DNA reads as TGTGCCAGCAGCCTGGGACTAGCGGCCTACAATGAGCAGTTCTTC. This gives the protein CASSLGLAAYNEQFF.

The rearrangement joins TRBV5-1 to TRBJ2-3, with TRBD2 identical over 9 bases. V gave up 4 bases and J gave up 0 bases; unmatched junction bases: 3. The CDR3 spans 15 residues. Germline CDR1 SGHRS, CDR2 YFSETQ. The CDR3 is CASSPTSGSTDTQYF. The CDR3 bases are TGCGCCAGCAGCCCAACTAGCGGGAGCACAGATACGCAGTATTTT. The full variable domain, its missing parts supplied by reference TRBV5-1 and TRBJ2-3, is KAGVTQTPRYLIKTRGQQVTLSCSPISGHRSVSWYQQTPGQGLQFLFEYFSETQRNKGNFPGRFSGRQFSNSRSEMNVSTLELGDSALYLCASSPTSGSTDTQYFGPGTRLTVL.

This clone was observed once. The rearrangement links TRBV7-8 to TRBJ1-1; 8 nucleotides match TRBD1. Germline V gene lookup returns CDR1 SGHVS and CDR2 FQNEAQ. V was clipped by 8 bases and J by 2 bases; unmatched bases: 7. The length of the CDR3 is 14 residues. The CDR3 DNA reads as TGTGCCAGCGACACAGGGGGAGTAAACACTGAAGCTTTCTTT. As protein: CASDTGGVNTEAFF.

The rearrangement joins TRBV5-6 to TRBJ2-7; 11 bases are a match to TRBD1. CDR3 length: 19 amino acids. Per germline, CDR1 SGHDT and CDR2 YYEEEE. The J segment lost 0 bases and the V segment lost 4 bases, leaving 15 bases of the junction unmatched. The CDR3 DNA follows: TGTGCCAGCAGCCCCCGCCCCGGACAGGGGGCCTCCTTCTCCTACGAGCAGTACTTC. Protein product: CASSPRPGQGASFSYEQYF.

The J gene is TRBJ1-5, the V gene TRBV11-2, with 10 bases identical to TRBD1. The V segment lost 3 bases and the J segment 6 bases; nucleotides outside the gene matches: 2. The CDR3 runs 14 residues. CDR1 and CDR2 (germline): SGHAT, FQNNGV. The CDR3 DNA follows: TGTGCCAGCAGCTTGGACAGGGGGAGTCAGCCCCAGCATTTT. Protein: CASSLDRGSQPQHF. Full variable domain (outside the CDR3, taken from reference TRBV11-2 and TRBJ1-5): EAGVAQSPRYKIIEKRQSVAFWCNPISGHATLYWYQQILGQGPKLLIQFQNNGVVDDSQLPKDRFSAERLKGVDSTLKIQPAKLEDSAVYLCASSLDRGSQPQHFGDGTRLSIL.

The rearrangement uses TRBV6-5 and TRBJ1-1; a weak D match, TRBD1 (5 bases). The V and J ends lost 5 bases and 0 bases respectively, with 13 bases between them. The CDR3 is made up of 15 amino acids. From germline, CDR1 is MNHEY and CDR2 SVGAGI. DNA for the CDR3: TGTGCCAGCAGTCGAACAGGATTGTTGAACACTGAAGCTTTCTTT. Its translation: CASSRTGLLNTEAFF.

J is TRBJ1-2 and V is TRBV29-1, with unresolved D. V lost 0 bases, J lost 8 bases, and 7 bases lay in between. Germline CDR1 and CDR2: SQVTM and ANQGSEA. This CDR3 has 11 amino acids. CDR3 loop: CSVEDPHGYTF. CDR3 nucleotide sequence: TGCAGCGTTGAAGACCCCCACGGCTACACCTTC.

CDR3 coding DNA: TGCGCCAGCAGCTTGGTGGACAGGCCCGCTAACTATGGCTACACCTTC. This encodes CASSLVDRPANYGYTF. The V call is TRBV5-1, the J call TRBJ1-2; 7 bases line up with TRBD1. J lost 0 bases, V lost 0 bases, and 5 bases had no gene match. CDR1 SGHRS and CDR2 YFSETQ come from the germline V gene. CDR3 length: 16 amino acids.

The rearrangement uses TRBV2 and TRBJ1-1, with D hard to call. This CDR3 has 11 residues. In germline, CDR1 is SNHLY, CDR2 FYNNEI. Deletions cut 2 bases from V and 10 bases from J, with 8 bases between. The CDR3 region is CASSEYLAAFF. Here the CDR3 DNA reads TGTGCCAGCAGTGAATATTTAGCAGCTTTCTTT. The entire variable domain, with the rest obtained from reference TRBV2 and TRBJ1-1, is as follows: EPEVTQTPSHQVTQMGQEVILRCVPISNHLYFYWYRQILGQKVEFLVSFYNNEISEKSEIFDDQFSVERPDGSNFTLKIRSTKLEDSAMYFCASSEYLAAFFGQGTRLTVV.

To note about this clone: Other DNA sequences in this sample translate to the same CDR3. The CDR3 loop is CASSQGYTGELFF. The CDR3 region has the DNA TGCGCCAGTTCCCAGGGGTACACCGGGGAGCTGTTTTTT. V and J are TRBV4-1 and TRBJ2-2, with a weak D call TRBD1 (6 bases). The CDR3 covers 13 residues. CDR1 and CDR2 from the germline V gene are MGHRA and YSYEKL. V was shortened by 9 bases and J by 3 bases, with 11 bases between the two germline ends.

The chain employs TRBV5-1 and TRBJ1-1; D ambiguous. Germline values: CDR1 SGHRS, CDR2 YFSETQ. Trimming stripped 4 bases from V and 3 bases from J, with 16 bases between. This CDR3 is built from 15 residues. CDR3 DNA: TGCGCCAGCAGCCTGAGGGTGGACGGAGACACTGAAGCTTTCTTT. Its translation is CASSLRVDGDTEAFF. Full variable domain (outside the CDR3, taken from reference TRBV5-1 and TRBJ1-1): KAGVTQTPRYLIKTRGQQVTLSCSPISGHRSVSWYQQTPGQGLQFLFEYFSETQRNKGNFPGRFSGRQFSNSRSEMNVSTLELGDSALYLCASSLRVDGDTEAFFGQGTRLTVV.

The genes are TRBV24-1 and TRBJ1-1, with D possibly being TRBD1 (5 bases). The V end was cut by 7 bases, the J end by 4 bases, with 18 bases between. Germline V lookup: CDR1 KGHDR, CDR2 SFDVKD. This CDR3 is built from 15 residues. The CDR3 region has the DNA TGTGCCACCAGGGGGAACCCCGGAAGGGGCACTGAAGCTTTCTTT. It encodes CATRGNPGRGTEAFF.

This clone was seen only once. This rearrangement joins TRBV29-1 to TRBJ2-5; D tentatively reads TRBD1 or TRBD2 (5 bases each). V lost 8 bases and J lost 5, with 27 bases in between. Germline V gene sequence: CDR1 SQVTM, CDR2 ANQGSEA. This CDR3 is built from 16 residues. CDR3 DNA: TGCAGCTTAGGGGCTTCGGGGCGACTGACTGAGGAGACCCAGTACTTC. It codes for CSLGASGRLTEETQYF.

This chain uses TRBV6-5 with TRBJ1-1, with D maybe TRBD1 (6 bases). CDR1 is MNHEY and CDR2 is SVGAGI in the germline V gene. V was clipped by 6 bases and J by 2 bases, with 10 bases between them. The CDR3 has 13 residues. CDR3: CASRRQANTEAFF. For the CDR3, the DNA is TGTGCCAGCAGAAGACAGGCAAACACTGAAGCTTTCTTT.

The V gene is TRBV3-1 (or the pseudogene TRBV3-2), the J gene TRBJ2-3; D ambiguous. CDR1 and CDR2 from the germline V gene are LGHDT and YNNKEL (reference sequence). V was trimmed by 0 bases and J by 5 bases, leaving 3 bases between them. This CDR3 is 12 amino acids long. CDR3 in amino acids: CASSQDLDTQYF. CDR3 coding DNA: TGTGCCAGCAGCCAAGATTTAGATACGCAGTATTTT.

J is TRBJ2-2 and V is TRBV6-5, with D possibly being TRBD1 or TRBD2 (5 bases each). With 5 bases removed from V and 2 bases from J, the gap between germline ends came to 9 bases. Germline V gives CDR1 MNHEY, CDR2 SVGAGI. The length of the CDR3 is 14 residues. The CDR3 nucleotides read TGTGCCAGCAGTCTAGGGACCAACACCGGGGAGCTGTTTTTT. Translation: CASSLGTNTGELFF.

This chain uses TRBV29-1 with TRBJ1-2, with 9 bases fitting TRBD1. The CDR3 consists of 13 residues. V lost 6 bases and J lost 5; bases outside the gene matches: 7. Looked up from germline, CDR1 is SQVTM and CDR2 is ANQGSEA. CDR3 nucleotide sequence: TGCAGCGTGCCGGGACAGGGTGATTATGGCTACACCTTC. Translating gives CSVPGQGDYGYTF.

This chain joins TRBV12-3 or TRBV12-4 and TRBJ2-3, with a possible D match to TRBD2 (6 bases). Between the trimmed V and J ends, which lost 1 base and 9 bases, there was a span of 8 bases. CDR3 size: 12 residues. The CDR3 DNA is TGTGCCAGCAGTTTAGGGACTACGACGCAGTATTTT. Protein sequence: CASSLGTTTQYF.

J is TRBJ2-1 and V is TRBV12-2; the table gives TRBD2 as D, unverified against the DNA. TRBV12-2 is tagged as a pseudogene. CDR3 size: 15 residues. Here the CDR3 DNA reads TGTGCAAGTCGCTTATTCTGCGGAGTCCACAATGAGCAGTTCTTC. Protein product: CASRLFCGVHNEQFF.

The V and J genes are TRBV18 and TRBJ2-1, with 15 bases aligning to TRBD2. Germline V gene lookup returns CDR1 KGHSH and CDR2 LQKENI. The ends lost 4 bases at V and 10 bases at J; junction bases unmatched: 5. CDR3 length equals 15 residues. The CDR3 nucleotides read TGTGCCAGCTCACGTGGACTAGCGGGAGGGAACGAGCAGTTCTTC. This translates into CASSRGLAGGNEQFF.

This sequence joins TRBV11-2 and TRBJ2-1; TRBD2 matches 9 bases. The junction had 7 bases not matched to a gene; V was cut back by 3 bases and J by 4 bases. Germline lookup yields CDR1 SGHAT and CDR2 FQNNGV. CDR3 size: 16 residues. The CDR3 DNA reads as TGTGCCAGCAGCTTCCGTGGCCTAGCGGGATACAATGAGCAGTTCTTC. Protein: CASSFRGLAGYNEQFF.

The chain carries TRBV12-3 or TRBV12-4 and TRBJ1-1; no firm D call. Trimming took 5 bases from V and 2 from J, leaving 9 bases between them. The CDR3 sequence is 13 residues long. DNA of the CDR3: TGTGCCAGCAGTCGGGGATCAAACACTGAAGCTTTCTTT. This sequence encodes CASSRGSNTEAFF.